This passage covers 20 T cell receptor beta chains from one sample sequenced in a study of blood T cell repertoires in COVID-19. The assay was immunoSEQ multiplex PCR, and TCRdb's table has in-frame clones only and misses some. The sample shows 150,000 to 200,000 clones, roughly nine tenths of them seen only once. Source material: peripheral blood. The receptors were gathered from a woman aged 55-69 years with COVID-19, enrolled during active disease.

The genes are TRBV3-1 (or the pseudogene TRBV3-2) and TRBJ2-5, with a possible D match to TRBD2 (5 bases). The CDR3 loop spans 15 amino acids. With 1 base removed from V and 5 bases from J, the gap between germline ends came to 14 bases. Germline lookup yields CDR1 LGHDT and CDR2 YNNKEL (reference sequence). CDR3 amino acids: CASSQASHPSETQYF. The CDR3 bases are TGTGCCAGCAGCCAAGCTAGCCACCCCTCGGAGACCCAGTACTTC.

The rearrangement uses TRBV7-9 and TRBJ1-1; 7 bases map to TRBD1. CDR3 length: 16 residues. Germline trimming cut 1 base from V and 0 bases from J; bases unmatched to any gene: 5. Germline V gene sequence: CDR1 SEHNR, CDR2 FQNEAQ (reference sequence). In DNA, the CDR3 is TGTGCCAGCAGCTTAGGAGAGACAGGGCTGAACACTGAAGCTTTCTTT. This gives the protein CASSLGETGLNTEAFF.

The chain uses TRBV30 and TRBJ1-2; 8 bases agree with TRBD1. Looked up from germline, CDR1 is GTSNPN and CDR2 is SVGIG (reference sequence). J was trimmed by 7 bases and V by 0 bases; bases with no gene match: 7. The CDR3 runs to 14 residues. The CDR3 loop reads CAWSVWQGAGGYTF. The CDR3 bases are TGTGCCTGGAGTGTATGGCAGGGGGCGGGTGGCTACACCTTC.

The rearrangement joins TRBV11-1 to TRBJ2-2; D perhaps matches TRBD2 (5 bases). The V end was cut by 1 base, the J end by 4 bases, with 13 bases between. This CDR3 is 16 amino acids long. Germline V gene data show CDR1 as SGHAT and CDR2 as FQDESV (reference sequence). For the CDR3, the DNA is TGTGCCAGCAGCTTAGGTGGGAGCCCCCTCACCGGGGAGCTGTTTTTT. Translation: CASSLGGSPLTGELFF.

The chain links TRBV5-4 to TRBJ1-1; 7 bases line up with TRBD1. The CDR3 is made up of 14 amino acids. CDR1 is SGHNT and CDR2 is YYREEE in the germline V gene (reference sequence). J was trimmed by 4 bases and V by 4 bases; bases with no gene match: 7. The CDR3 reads CASSPETGSTEAFF. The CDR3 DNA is TGTGCCAGCAGCCCAGAGACAGGGAGCACTGAAGCTTTCTTT. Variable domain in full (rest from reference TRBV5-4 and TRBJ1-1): ETGVTQSPTHLIKTRGQQVTLRCSSQSGHNTVSWYQQALGQGPQFIFQYYREEENGRGNFPPRFSGLQFPNYSSELNVNALELDDSALYLCASSPETGSTEAFFGQGTRLTVV.

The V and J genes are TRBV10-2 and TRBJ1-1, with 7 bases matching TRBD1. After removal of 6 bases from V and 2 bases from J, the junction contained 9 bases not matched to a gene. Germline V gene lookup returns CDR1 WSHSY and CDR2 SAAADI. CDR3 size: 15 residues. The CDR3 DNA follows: TGCGCCAGCAGGGATCGACAGGGAGGTAACACTGAAGCTTTCTTT. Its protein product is CASRDRQGGNTEAFF.

This CDR3 is CASSLETGVTQPQHF. The CDR3 coding sequence is TGTGCCAGTAGTTTGGAGACAGGGGTGACTCAGCCCCAGCATTTT. The chain couples TRBV19 to TRBJ1-5; TRBD1 matches 8 bases. The germline gives CDR1 LNHDA, CDR2 SQIVND (reference sequence). V was clipped by 5 bases and J by 6 bases; unmatched bases: 9. This CDR3 has 15 residues.

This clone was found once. In DNA form, the CDR3 reads TGCGCCAGCAGCCAGAGCGCAAACTCGGACTTAACCTACGAGCAGTACTTC. Protein sequence: CASSQSANSDLTYEQYF. This chain uses TRBV4-3 with TRBJ2-7, with a tentative D call TRBD2 (5 bases). Trimming removed 3 bases from V and 2 bases from J, with 20 bases in between. The CDR3 loop spans 17 amino acids. Germline CDR1 is LGHNA and CDR2 is YSLEER.

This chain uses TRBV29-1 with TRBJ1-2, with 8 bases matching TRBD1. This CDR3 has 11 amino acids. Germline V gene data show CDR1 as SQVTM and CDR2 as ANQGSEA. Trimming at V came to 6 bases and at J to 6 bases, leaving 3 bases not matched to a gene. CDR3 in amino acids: CSVKQGDGYTF. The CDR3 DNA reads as TGCAGCGTGAAACAGGGGGATGGCTACACCTTC.

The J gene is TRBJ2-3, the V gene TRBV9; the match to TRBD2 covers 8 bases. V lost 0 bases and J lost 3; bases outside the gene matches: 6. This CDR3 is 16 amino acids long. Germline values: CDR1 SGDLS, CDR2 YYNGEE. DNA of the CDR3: TGTGCCAGCAGCGTAGACCCAGCGGGAGTAACAGATACGCAGTATTTT. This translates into CASSVDPAGVTDTQYF.

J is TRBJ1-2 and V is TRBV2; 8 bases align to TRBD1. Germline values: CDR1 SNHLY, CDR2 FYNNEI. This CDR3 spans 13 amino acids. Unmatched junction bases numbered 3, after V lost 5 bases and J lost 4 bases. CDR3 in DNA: TGTGCCAGCAGTCGACAGGGGTCCTATGGCTACACCTTC. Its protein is CASSRQGSYGYTF.

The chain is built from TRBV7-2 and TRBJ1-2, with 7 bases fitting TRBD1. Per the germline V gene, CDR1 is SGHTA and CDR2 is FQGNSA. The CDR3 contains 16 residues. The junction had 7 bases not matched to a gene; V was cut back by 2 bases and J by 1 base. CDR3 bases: TGTGCCAGCAGCTTAATGGCGGGGACAGTTAACTATGGCTACACCTTC. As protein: CASSLMAGTVNYGYTF.

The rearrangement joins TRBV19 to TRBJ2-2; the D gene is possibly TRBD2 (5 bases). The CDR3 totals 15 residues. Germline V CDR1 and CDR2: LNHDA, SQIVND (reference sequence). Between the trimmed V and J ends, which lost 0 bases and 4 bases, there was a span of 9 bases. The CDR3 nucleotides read TGTGCCAGTAGTATAGAGGGAGTGAGCACCGGGGAGCTGTTTTTT. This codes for CASSIEGVSTGELFF.

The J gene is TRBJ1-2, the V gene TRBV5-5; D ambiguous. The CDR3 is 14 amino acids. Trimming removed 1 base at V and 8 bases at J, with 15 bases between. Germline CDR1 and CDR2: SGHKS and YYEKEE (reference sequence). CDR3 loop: CASSLRVLSMGYTF. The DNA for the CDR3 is TGTGCCAGCAGCTTGCGAGTGCTGTCTATGGGCTACACCTTC.

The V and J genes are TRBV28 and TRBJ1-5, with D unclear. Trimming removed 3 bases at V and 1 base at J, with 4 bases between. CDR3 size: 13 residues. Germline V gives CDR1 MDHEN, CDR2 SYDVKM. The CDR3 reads CASSFASNQPQHF. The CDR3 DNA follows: TGTGCCAGCAGTTTTGCGAGCAATCAGCCCCAGCATTTT.

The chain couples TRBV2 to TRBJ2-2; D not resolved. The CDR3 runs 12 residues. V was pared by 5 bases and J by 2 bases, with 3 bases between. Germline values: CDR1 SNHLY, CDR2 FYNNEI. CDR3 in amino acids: CASSPNTGELFF. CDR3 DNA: TGTGCCAGCAGTCCTAACACCGGGGAGCTGTTTTTT.

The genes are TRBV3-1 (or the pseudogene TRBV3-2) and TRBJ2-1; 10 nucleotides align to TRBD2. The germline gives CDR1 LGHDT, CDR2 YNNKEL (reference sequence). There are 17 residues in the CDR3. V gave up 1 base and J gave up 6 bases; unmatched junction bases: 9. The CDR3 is CASSQARTSGISNEQFF. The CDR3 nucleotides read TGTGCCAGCAGCCAAGCCCGTACTAGCGGGATTAGCAATGAGCAGTTCTTC.

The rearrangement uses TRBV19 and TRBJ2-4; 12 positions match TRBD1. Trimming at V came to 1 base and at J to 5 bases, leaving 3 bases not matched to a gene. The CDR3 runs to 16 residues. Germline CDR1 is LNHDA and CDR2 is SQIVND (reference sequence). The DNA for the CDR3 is TGTGCCAGTAGTATAGGTGGGACAGGGGGCGAAAACATTCAGTACTTC. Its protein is CASSIGGTGGENIQYF.

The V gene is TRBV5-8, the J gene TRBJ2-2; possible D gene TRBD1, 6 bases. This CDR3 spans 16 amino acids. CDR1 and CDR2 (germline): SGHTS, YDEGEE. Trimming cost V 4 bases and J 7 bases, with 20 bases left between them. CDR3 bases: TGTGCCAGCAGCCCTGGCACCTACAGGGAACGCGGGGAGCTGTTTTTT. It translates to CASSPGTYRERGELFF.

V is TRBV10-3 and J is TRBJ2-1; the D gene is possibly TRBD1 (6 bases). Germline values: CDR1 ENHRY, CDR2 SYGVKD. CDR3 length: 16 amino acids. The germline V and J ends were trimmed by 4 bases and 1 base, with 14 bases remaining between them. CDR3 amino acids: CAISGADRGSYNEQFF. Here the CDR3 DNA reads TGTGCCATCAGTGGGGCGGACAGAGGATCCTACAATGAGCAGTTCTTC.